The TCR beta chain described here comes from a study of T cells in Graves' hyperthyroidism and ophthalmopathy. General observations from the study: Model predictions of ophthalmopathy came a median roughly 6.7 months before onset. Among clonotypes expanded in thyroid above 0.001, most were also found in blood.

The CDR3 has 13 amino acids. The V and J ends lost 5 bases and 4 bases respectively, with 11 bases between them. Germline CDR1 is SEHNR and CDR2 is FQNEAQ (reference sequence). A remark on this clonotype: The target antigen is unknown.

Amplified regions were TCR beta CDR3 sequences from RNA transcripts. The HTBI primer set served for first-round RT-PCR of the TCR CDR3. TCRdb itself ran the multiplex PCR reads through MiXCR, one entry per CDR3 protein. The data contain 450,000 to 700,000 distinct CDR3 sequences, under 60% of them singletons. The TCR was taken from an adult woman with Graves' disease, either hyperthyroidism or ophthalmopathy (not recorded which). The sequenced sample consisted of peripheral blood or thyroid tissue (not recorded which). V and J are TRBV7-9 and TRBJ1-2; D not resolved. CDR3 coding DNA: TGTGCCAGCAGCCCTGACTTCGCCTATGGCTACACCTTC. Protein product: CASSPDFAYGYTF. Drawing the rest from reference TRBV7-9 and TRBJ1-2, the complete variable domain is DTGVSQNPRHKITKRGQNVTFRCDPISEHNRLYWYRQTLGQGPEFLTYFQNEAQLEKSRLLSDRFSAERPKGSFSTLEIQRTEQGDSAMYLCASSPDFAYGYTFGSGTRLTVV.